This T cell receptor beta chain was recovered during a study of blood T cell repertoires in COVID-19. On the study more broadly: Italy, Spain and the United States were the sources of the convalescent and acute COVID-19 samples. PBMCs, B-cell-depleted T cells, or T cells were the source of the cDNA or gDNA that made up the material.

Those enrolled in Seattle joined during active infection and were followed longitudinally afterward. The CDR3 is made up of 14 amino acids. CDR1 is SNHLY and CDR2 is FYNNEI in the germline V gene. V lost 5 bases, J lost 0 bases, and 1 base stayed unmatched. In the source study's methods: Estimation of nucleated cell counts was performed using reference gene primer amplification. The data were produced by immunoSEQ multiplex PCR, yet TCRdb's version contains in-frame clones alone and is incomplete. V, J and clone size reflect that table, while D and trimming were determined from the DNA. The sample lists some 180,000 clones; more than 75% were seen once.

The sequence was obtained from a man in his late teens or twenties with COVID-19, enrolled during active disease. The rearrangement links TRBV2 to TRBJ2-7; 10 bases fit TRBD1. The sample was peripheral blood. The CDR3 DNA follows: TGTGCCAGCAGTAGGACAGGGGGCTCCTACGAGCAGTACTTC. Encoded protein: CASSRTGGSYEQYF.